This is a list of T cell receptor beta chains from one sample in a study of CXCR3-negative and CXCR3-positive naive CD8 T cells. TCRdb reanalyzed the 5' RACE reads, giving one entry per CDR3 protein sequence and no DNA. Across some 130,000 distinct CDR3 sequences, the top ten clones capture 0.59% of the sample. Material: naive CXCR3+ CD8+ T cells from blood. The receptors here all came from a human donor in good health. Some clones in this sample may be carry-over from other donors' samples. CDR3s include the opening cysteine and the closing phenylalanine or tryptophan.

V gene,J gene,CDR3 protein
TRBV7-2,TRBJ2-2,CASSLASGGYTGELFF
TRBV10-3,TRBJ2-7,CAITLGSGEQYF
TRBV10-3,TRBJ2-7,CAISESGRDSYEQYF
TRBV4-3,TRBJ2-1,CASSRDISSYNEQFF
TRBV27,TRBJ1-5,CASSPWDRGDQPQHF
TRBV7-2,TRBJ1-6,CASSFIQGFGSPLHF
TRBV29-1,TRBJ2-5,CSVESGGAGRETQYF
TRBV29-1,TRBJ1-1,CSVRRAGFEAFF
TRBV6-2/TRBV6-3,TRBJ2-1,CASSYSGTSGGLKEQFF
TRBV27,TRBJ2-1,CASRLAGYNEQFF
TRBV18,TRBJ2-7,CASSPGHQYEQYF
TRBV20-1,TRBJ2-5,CSARGGETQYF
TRBV7-9,TRBJ2-7,CASSPLAVYEQYF
TRBV29-1,TRBJ2-5,CSVVFVDSQETQYF
TRBV28,TRBJ2-1,CASSLRGTTEQFF
TRBV29-1,TRBJ1-4,CSVWLTGEKLFF
TRBV7-2,TRBJ1-2,CASSLGNTYGYTF
TRBV29-1,TRBJ2-7,CSVYGTGDYEQYF
TRBV7-9,TRBJ2-7,CASSFASRSYEQYF
TRBV7-9,TRBJ2-1,CASSPGSGDYYNEQFF
TRBV11-3,TRBJ2-3,CASSPNRQFKREATDTQYF
TRBV29-1,TRBJ2-1,CSVGVRNRDNEQFF
TRBV10-3,TRBJ1-1,CAISESAGQGETEAFF
TRBV12-3/TRBV12-4,TRBJ2-1,CASSISLEQFF
TRBV6-6,TRBJ2-3,CASRVSGFTDTQYF
TRBV7-6,TRBJ1-4,CASSLEAGFDEKLFF
TRBV24-1,TRBJ2-1,CATSSPHYNEQFF
TRBV30,TRBJ2-5,CARRGAGQETQYF
TRBV28,TRBJ2-1,CASSLMGQGIGEQFF
TRBV7-8,TRBJ2-3,CASSSGPRGGFTDTQYF
TRBV12-3/TRBV12-4,TRBJ1-6,CASSFFRQGAPLHF
TRBV6-5,TRBJ2-2,CASRRGGHTGELFF
TRBV29-1,TRBJ2-3,CSVLLLAGVGIDTQYF
TRBV29-1,TRBJ2-7,CSVVPDRLTYEQYF
TRBV7-2,TRBJ2-2,CASSLGPEMNTGELFF
TRBV20-1,TRBJ2-7,CSARDKAGVAYEQYF
TRBV29-1,TRBJ2-7,CSVLPEEGRSPYEQYF
TRBV4-3,TRBJ2-1,CASSQDRVGSDEQFF
TRBV12-3/TRBV12-4,TRBJ2-5,CASSLSVETQYF
TRBV25-1,TRBJ2-1,CASRGQGARNEQFF
TRBV6-5,TRBJ2-7,CASRRDHSYEHYF
TRBV7-2,TRBJ2-3,CASRWGGDTDTQYF
TRBV15,TRBJ1-5,CATSIGTDSNQPQHF
TRBV12-3/TRBV12-4,TRBJ2-7,CASSLGLQGYEQYF
TRBV7-9,TRBJ2-7,CASSPRTGGGTYEQYF
TRBV12-3/TRBV12-4,TRBJ2-7,CASTSTLQSAEVGEQYF
TRBV7-9,TRBJ2-7,CASSLGQGVKNEQYF
TRBV21-1,TRBJ1-1,CASSKLGSPNTEAFF
TRBV5-1,TRBJ2-3,CASSWTSEEATDTQYF
TRBV30,TRBJ1-2,CAWSPGFGDGYTF